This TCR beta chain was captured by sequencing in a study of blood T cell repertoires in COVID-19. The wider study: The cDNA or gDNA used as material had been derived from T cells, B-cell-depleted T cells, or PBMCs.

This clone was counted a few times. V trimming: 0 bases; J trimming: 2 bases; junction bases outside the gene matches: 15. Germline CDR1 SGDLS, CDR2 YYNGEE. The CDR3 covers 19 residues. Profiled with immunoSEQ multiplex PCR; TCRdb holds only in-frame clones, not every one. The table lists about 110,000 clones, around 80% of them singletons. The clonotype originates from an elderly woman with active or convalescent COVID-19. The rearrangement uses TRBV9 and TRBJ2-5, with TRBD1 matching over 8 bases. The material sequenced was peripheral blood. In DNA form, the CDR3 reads TGTGCCAGCAGCGTAGAAGGACAGGGTCGTTGGGGAGTTCAAGAGACCCAGTACTTC. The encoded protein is CASSVEGQGRWGVQETQYF.